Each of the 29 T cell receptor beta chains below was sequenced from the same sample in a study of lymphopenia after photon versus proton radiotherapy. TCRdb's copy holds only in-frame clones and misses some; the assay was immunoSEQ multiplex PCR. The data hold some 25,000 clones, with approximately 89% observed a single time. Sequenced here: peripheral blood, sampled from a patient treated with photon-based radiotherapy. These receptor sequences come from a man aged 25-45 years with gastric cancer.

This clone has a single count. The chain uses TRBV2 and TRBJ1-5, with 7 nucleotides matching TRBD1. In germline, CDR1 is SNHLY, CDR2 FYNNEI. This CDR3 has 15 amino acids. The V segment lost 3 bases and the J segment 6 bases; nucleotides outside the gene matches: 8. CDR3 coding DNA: TGTGCCAGCAGTGATCCCGACAGGGCGCGTCAGCCCCAGCATTTT. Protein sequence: CASSDPDRARQPQHF.

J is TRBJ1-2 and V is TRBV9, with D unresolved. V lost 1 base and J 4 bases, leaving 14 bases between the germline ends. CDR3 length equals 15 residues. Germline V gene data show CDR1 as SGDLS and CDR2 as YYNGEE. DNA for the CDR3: TGTGCCAGCAGCGTATCAGCCGGAACAGCCTATGGCTACACCTTC. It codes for CASSVSAGTAYGYTF.

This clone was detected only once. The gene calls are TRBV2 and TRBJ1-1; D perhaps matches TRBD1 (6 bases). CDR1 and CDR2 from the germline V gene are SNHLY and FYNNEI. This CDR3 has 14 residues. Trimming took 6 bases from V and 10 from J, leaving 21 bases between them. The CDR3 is CASRGVRGNLGAFF. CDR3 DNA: TGTGCCAGCAGGGGGGTGAGGGGGAACCTAGGAGCTTTCTTT.

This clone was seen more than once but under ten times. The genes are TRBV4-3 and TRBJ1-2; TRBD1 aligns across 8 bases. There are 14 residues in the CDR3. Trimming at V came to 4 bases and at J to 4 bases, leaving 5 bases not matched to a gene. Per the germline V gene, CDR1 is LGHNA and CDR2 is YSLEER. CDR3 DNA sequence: TGCGCCAGCAGCCTCGGACAGGGTTCCTATGGCTACACCTTC. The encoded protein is CASSLGQGSYGYTF.

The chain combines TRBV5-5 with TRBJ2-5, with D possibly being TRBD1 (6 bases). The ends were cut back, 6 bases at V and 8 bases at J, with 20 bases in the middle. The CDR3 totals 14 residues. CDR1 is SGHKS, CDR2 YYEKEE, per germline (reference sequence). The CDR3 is CASNLHGTPVTQYF. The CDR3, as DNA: TGTGCCAGCAACCTACACGGGACACCGGTTACCCAGTACTTC.

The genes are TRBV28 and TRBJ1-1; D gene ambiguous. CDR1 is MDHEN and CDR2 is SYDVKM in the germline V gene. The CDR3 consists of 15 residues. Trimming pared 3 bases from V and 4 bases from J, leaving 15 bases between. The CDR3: CASSLGFSEGTEAFF. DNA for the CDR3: TGTGCCAGCAGTTTGGGATTTTCCGAGGGCACTGAAGCTTTCTTT. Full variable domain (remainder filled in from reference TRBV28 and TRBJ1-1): DVKVTQSSRYLVKRTGEKVFLECVQDMDHENMFWYRQDPGLGLRLIYFSYDVKMKEKGDIPEGYSVSREKKERFSLILESASTNQTSMYLCASSLGFSEGTEAFFGQGTRLTVV.

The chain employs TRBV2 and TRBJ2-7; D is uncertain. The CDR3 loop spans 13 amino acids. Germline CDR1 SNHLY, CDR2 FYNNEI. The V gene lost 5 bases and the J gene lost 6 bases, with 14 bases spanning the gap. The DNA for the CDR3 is TGTGCCAGCAGTCTGGGCCCCGCTGGCGAGCAGTACTTC. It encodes CASSLGPAGEQYF.

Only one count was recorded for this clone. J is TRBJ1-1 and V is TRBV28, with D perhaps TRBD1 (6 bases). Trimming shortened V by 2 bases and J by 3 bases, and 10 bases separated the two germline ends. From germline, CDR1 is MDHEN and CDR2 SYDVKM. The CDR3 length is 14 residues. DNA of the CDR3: TGTGCCAGCAGTTTAACCGACAGGTACACTGAAGCTTTCTTT. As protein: CASSLTDRYTEAFF. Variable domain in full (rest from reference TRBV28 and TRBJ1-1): DVKVTQSSRYLVKRTGEKVFLECVQDMDHENMFWYRQDPGLGLRLIYFSYDVKMKEKGDIPEGYSVSREKKERFSLILESASTNQTSMYLCASSLTDRYTEAFFGQGTRLTVV.

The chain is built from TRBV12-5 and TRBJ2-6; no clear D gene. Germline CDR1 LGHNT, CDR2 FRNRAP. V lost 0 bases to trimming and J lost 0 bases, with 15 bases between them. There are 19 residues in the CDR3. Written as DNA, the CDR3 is TGTGCTAGTGGTTTGGTAGGTCCAGGAAAATTCTCTGGGGCCAACGTCCTGACTTTC. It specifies CASGLVGPGKFSGANVLTF.

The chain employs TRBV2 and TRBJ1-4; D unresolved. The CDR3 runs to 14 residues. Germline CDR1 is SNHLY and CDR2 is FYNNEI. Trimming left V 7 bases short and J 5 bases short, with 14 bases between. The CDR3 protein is CASKVKPVNEKLFF. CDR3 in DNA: TGTGCCAGCAAAGTAAAACCCGTAAATGAAAAACTGTTTTTT.

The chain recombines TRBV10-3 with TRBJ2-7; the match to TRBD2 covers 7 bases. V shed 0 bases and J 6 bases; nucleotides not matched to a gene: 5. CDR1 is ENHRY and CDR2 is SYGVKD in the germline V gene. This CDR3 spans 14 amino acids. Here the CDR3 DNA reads TGTGCCATCAGTGAGTCGCCGGGGGGAAGCGAGCAGTACTTC. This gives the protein CAISESPGGSEQYF.

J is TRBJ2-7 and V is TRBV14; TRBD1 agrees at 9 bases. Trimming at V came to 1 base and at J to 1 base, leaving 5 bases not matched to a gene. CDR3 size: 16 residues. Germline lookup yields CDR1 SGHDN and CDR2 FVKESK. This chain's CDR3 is CASSQGRDRESYEQYF. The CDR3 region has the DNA TGTGCCAGCAGCCAAGGTCGGGACAGGGAGTCCTACGAGCAGTACTTC.

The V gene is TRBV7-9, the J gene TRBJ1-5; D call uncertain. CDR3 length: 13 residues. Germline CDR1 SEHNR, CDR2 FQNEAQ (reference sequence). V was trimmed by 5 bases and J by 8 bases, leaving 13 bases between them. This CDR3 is CASSTGRVEPQHF. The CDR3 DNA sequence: TGTGCCAGCAGCACCGGCCGGGTCGAGCCCCAGCATTTT.

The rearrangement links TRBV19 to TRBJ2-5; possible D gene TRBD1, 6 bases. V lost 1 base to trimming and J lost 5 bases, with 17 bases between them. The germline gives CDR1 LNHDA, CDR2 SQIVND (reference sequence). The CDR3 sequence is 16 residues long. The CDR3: CASSIGTLTGRETQYF. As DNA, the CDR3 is TGTGCCAGTAGTATAGGAACCCTTACAGGGCGGGAGACCCAGTACTTC.

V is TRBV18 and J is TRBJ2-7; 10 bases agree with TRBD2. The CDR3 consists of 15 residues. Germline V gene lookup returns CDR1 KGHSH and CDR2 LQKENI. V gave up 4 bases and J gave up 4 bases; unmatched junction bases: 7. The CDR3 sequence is CASSLPSGGNYEQYF. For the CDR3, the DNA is TGTGCCAGCTCACTTCCTAGCGGGGGTAATTACGAGCAGTACTTC.

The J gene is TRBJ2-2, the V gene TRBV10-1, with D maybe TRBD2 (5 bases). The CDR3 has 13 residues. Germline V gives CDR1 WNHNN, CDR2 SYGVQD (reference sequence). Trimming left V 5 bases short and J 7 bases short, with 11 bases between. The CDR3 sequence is CASSIRAGGELFF. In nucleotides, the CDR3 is TGCGCCAGCAGTATTAGGGCGGGCGGGGAGCTGTTTTTT.

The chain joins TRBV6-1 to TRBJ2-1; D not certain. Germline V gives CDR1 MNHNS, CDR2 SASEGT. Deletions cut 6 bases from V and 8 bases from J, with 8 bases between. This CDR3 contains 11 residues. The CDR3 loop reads CASRGLYEQFF. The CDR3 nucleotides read TGTGCCAGCAGGGGGTTGTATGAGCAGTTCTTC.

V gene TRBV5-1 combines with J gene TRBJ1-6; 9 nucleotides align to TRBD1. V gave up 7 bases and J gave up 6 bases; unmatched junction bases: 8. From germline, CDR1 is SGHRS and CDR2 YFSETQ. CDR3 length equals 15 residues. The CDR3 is CASVRTGVGNSPLHF. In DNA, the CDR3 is TGCGCCAGCGTTCGGACAGGGGTAGGTAATTCACCCCTCCACTTT.

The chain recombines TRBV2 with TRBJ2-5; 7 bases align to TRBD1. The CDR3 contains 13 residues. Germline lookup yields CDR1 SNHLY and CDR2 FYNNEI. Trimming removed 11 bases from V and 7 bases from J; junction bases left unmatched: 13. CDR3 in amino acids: CAGQQGFGLTQYF. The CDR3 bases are TGTGCCGGACAACAGGGGTTCGGGCTGACCCAGTACTTC.

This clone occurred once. The CDR3, as DNA: TGTGCCAGTAGTGTCAGGGGGGCCTATCAGCCCCAGCATTTT. This encodes CASSVRGAYQPQHF. This chain links TRBV19 with TRBJ1-5, with 7 bases lining up with TRBD1. Germline CDR1 and CDR2: LNHDA and SQIVND (reference sequence). J gave up 5 bases and V 5 bases, and 6 bases lay outside the gene matches. This CDR3 has 14 amino acids.

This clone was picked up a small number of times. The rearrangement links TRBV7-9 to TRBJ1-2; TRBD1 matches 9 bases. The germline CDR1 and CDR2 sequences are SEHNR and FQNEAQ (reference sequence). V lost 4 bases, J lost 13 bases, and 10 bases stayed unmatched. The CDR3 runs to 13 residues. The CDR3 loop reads CASSSVRDRVSTF. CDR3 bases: TGTGCCAGCAGCTCCGTCCGGGACAGGGTATCCACCTTC.

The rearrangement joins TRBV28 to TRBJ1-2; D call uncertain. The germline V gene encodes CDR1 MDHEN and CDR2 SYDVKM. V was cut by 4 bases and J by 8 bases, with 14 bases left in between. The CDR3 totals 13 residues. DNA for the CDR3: TGTGCCAGCAGTTCGGACGCCTCAAGGGGCTACACCTTC. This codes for CASSSDASRGYTF.

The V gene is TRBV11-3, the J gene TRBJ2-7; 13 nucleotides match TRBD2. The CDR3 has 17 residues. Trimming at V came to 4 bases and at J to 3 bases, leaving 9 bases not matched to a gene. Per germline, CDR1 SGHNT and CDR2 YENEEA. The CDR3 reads CASSSGLAGILDYEQYF. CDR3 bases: TGTGCCAGCAGCTCGGGACTAGCGGGAATTCTTGACTACGAGCAGTACTTC.

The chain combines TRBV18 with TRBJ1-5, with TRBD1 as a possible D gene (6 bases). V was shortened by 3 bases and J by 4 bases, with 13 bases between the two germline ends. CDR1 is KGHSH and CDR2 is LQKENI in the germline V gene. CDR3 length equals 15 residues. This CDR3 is CASSPRPQGNQPQHF. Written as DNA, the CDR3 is TGTGCCAGCTCACCCCGTCCACAGGGAAATCAGCCCCAGCATTTT. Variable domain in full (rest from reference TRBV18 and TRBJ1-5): NAGVMQNPRHLVRRRGQEARLRCSPMKGHSHVYWYRQLPEEGLKFMVYLQKENIIDESGMPKERFSAEFPKEGPSILRIQQVVRGDSAAYFCASSPRPQGNQPQHFGDGTRLSIL.

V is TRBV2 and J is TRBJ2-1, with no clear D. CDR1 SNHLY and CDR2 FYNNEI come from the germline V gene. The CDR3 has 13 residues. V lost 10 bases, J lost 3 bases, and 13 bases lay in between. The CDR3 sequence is CANKGRVYNEQFF. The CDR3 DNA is TGTGCCAACAAGGGTCGGGTCTACAATGAGCAGTTCTTC.

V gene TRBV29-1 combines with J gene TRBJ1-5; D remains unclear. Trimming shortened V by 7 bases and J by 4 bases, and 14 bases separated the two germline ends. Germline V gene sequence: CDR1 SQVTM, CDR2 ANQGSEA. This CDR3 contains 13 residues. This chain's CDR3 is CSAQRDLNQPQHF. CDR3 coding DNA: TGCAGCGCCCAGCGCGACCTAAATCAGCCCCAGCATTTT.

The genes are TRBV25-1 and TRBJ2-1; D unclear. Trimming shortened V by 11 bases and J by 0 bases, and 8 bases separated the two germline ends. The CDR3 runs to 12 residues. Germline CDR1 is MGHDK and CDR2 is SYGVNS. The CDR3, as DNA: TGTGCCGTGGGTCCCTCCTACAATGAGCAGTTCTTC. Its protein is CAVGPSYNEQFF.

The CDR3 region is CASSLTGQGEYEQYF. For the CDR3, the DNA is TGCGCCAGCAGCCTTACAGGACAGGGGGAGTACGAGCAGTACTTC. This chain joins TRBV4-3 and TRBJ2-7, with 10 bases that match TRBD1. Germline-derived CDR1 and CDR2 are LGHNA and YSLEER. This CDR3 contains 15 residues. The V and J ends lost 4 bases and 4 bases, in that order; junction bases with no gene match: 7.

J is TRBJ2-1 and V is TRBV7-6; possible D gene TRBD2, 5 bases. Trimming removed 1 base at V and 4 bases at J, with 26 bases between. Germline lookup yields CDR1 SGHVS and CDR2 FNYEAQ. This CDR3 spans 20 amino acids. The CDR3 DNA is TGTGCCAGCAGCTTAGTGGGTCCTCAATTGGACTCTCTCTGGTACAATGAGCAGTTCTTC. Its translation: CASSLVGPQLDSLWYNEQFF.